This is a list of T cell receptor beta chains from one sample in a study of CD8 T cells in Susac syndrome. TCRdb called the immunoSEQ multiplex PCR reads again in MiXCR, with one record for every CDR3 protein. The table lists 150,000 or so distinct CDR3 sequences, around 95% of them singletons, with more than 0.11% in the top ten. Sequencing used CD4+ T cells from PBMCs. These receptors all come from a human donor in good health. CDR3s include the opening cysteine and the closing phenylalanine or tryptophan. A D gene is named only where the DNA matches it firmly. Only some rows state a clone size, as once, few, many or a class for expanded clones.

clone size: .
D gene: .
V gene: TRBV7-3
J gene: TRBJ1-6
CDR3 DNA: TGTGCCAGCAGCTTGAGGAGGGGCTCACCCCTCCACTTT
CDR3 protein: CASSLRRGSPLHF

clone size: .
D gene: .
V gene: TRBV6-5
J gene: TRBJ2-2
CDR3 DNA: TGTGCCAGCAGATCCACAGGGACCGGGGAGCTGTTTTTT
CDR3 protein: CASRSTGTGELFF

clone size: .
D gene: .
V gene: TRBV6-2/TRBV6-3
J gene: TRBJ1-6
CDR3 DNA: TGTGCCAGCAGTTCACTCCGGGACGGAACCCGTTATTCACCCCTCCACTTT
CDR3 protein: CASSSLRDGTRYSPLHF

clone size: .
D gene: .
V gene: TRBV7-9
J gene: TRBJ1-2
CDR3 DNA: TGTGCCAGCAGCCGGACTGACTATGGCTACACCTTC
CDR3 protein: CASSRTDYGYTF

clone size: .
D gene: .
V gene: TRBV3-1
J gene: TRBJ1-1
CDR3 DNA: TGTGCCAGCAGCCAAGAGGGGAACACTGAAGCTTTCTTT
CDR3 protein: CASSQEGNTEAFF

clone size: once
D gene: .
V gene: TRBV20-1
J gene: TRBJ1-3
CDR3 DNA: TGCAGTGCTAGGAGGGCAGGGGTTTTAGACACCATATATTTT
CDR3 protein: CSARRAGVLDTIYF

clone size: once
D gene: TRBD2
V gene: TRBV7-6
J gene: TRBJ2-1
CDR3 DNA: TGTGCCAGCAGCTTAGGTCAGCGGGGGCCTAACAATGAGCAGTTCTTC
CDR3 protein: CASSLGQRGPNNEQFF

clone size: .
D gene: .
V gene: TRBV20-1
J gene: TRBJ1-1
CDR3 DNA: TGCAGTGCTAGAGGTGTGACTGAAGCTTTCTTT
CDR3 protein: CSARGVTEAFF

clone size: .
D gene: .
V gene: TRBV7-6
J gene: TRBJ1-1
CDR3 DNA: TGTGCCAGCAGCTCATCAATATACACTGAAGCTTTCTTT
CDR3 protein: CASSSSIYTEAFF

clone size: .
D gene: .
V gene: TRBV29-1
J gene: TRBJ2-7
CDR3 DNA: TGCAGCGTTGCTTCGGACAGCTCCTACGAGCAGTACTTC
CDR3 protein: CSVASDSSYEQYF

clone size: .
D gene: .
V gene: TRBV3-1
J gene: TRBJ1-6
CDR3 DNA: TGTGCCAGCAGCCAACTTAGCCGAGATAATTCACCCCTCCACTTT
CDR3 protein: CASSQLSRDNSPLHF

clone size: .
D gene: TRBD1
V gene: TRBV20-1
J gene: TRBJ2-7
CDR3 DNA: TGCAGTGCTAGGGACAGGGTGTCCTACGAGCAGTACTTC
CDR3 protein: CSARDRVSYEQYF

clone size: .
D gene: .
V gene: TRBV4-1
J gene: TRBJ1-1
CDR3 DNA: TGCGCCAGCAGCCAATTCTGGAGGACTGAAGCTTTCTTT
CDR3 protein: CASSQFWRTEAFF

clone size: .
D gene: .
V gene: TRBV20-1
J gene: TRBJ2-2
CDR3 DNA: TGCAGTGCTAGAGAGCCTAGGGCGGGCACCGGGGAGCTGTTTTTT
CDR3 protein: CSAREPRAGTGELFF

clone size: .
D gene: .
V gene: TRBV3-1
J gene: TRBJ2-3
CDR3 DNA: TGTGCCAGCAACCGCGGGCCGAACACAGATACGCAGTATTTT
CDR3 protein: CASNRGPNTDTQYF

clone size: .
D gene: TRBD2
V gene: TRBV7-2
J gene: TRBJ2-5
CDR3 DNA: TGTGCCAGCAGCTTAGGTGGCGGGGGGGCCGAGACCCAGTACTTC
CDR3 protein: CASSLGGGGAETQYF

clone size: .
D gene: .
V gene: TRBV7-2
J gene: TRBJ1-2
CDR3 DNA: TGTGCCAGCAGCTTAGCGAGTCGAGCTAACTATGGCTACACCTTC
CDR3 protein: CASSLASRANYGYTF

clone size: .
D gene: TRBD2
V gene: TRBV14
J gene: TRBJ2-1
CDR3 DNA: TGTGCCAGCAGCTCTAGCGGACCCTCCTACAATGAGCAGTTCTTC
CDR3 protein: CASSSSGPSYNEQFF

clone size: once
D gene: .
V gene: TRBV29-1
J gene: TRBJ1-2
CDR3 DNA: TGCAGCGTTGAAGGCCCCAAGAGGGGCGGCTACACCTTC
CDR3 protein: CSVEGPKRGGYTF

clone size: once
D gene: .
V gene: TRBV7-2
J gene: TRBJ1-1
CDR3 DNA: TGTGCCAGCAGCGTAAACAGGGCCGGCACTGAAGCTTTCTTT
CDR3 protein: CASSVNRAGTEAFF

clone size: .
D gene: .
V gene: TRBV5-4
J gene: TRBJ2-2
CDR3 DNA: TGTGCCAGCAGCTTGGATGGGAAGAACACCGGGGAGCTGTTTTTT
CDR3 protein: CASSLDGKNTGELFF

clone size: .
D gene: .
V gene: TRBV12-3/TRBV12-4
J gene: TRBJ1-6
CDR3 DNA: TGTGCCAGCAGTTTGTTTTCGGGAGGGTCACCCCTCCACTTT
CDR3 protein: CASSLFSGGSPLHF

clone size: .
D gene: .
V gene: TRBV20-1
J gene: TRBJ1-5
CDR3 DNA: TGCAGTGCTATGGGAGGGAACCAGCCCCAGCATTTT
CDR3 protein: CSAMGGNQPQHF

clone size: .
D gene: TRBD2
V gene: TRBV4-1
J gene: TRBJ2-3
CDR3 DNA: TGCGCCAGCAGCCAAGATGGGACTAGCAGATTTACAGATACGCAGTATTTT
CDR3 protein: CASSQDGTSRFTDTQYF

clone size: .
D gene: TRBD2
V gene: TRBV30
J gene: TRBJ2-1
CDR3 DNA: TGTGCCTGGAGTAGGGCGGGGGGGCTGTACAATGAGCAGTTCTTC
CDR3 protein: CAWSRAGGLYNEQFF

clone size: .
D gene: TRBD2
V gene: TRBV6-7
J gene: TRBJ2-7
CDR3 DNA: TGTGCCAGCAAACCGGGACTAGCGGGGTTCTCCTACGAGCAGTACTTC
CDR3 protein: CASKPGLAGFSYEQYF